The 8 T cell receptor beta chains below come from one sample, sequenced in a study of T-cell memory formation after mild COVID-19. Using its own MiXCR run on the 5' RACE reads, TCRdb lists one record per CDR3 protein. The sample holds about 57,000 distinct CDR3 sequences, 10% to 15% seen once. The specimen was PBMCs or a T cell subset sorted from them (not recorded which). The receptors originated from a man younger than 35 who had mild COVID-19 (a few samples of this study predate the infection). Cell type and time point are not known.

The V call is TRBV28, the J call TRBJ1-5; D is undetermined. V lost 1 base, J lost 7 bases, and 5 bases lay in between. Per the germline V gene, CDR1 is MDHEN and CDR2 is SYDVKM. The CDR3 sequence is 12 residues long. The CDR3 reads CASSLSGQPQHF. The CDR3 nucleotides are TGTGCCAGCAGTTTATCTGGCCAGCCCCAGCATTTT.

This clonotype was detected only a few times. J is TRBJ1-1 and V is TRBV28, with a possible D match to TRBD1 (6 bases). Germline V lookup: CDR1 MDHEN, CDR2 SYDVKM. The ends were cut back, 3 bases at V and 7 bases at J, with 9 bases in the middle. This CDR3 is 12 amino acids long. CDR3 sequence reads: CASSFSRGEAFF. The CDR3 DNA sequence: TGTGCCAGCAGTTTCTCCAGGGGTGAAGCTTTCTTT.

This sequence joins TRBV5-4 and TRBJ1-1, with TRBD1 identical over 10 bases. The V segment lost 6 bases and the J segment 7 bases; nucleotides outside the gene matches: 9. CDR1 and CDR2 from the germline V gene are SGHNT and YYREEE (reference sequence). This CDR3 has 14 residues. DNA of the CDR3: TGTGCCAGCACACGACAGGGGGCGCGTAATGAAGCTTTCTTT. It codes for CASTRQGARNEAFF.

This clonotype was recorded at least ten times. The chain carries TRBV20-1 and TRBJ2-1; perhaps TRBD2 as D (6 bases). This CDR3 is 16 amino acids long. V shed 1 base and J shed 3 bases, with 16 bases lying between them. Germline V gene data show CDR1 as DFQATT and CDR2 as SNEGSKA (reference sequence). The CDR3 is CSARVLRTSLYNEQFF. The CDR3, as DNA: TGCAGTGCTAGAGTCTTGCGAACTAGCCTCTACAATGAGCAGTTCTTC.

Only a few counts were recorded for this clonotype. CDR3 DNA: TGTGCCAGCAGTCCCCGAAGGTGGGACAGAAGAATGAACACTGAAGCTTTCTTT. This translates into CASSPRRWDRRMNTEAFF. The chain has TRBV28 and TRBJ1-1; 7 nucleotides agree with TRBD1. This CDR3 contains 18 residues. Germline V gene lookup returns CDR1 MDHEN and CDR2 SYDVKM. J lost 0 bases, V lost 5 bases, and 15 bases had no gene match.

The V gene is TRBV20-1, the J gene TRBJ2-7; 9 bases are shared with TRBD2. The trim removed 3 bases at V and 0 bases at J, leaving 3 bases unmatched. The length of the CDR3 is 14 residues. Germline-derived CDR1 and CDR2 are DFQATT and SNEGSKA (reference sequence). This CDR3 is CSASLAGASYEQYV. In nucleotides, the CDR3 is TGCAGTGCTAGCTTAGCGGGAGCCTCCTACGAGCAGTACGTC.

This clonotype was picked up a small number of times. The CDR3 sequence is CASSPRGRGGLDEQFF. The CDR3 bases are TGTGCCAGCAGCCCTAGGGGTCGGGGGGGCTTGGATGAGCAGTTCTTC. This sequence joins TRBV7-9 and TRBJ2-1; 8 nucleotides match TRBD2. The germline V gene has CDR1 SEHNR and CDR2 FQNEAQ (reference sequence). This CDR3 is 16 amino acids long. J was trimmed by 8 bases and V by 5 bases; bases with no gene match: 14. The full variable domain, in which reference TRBV7-9 and TRBJ2-1 provide the parts outside the CDR3, is DTGVSQNPRHKITKRGQNVTFRCDPISEHNRLYWYRQTLGQGPEFLTYFQNEAQLEKSRLLSDRFSAERPKGSFSTLEIQRTEQGDSAMYLCASSPRGRGGLDEQFFGPGTRLTVL.

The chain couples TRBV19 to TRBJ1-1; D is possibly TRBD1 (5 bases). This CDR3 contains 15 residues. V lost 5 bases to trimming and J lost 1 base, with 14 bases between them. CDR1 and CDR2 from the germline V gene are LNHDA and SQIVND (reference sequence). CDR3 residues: CASSPSDSGNTEAFF. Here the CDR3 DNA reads TGTGCCAGTAGTCCCTCAGACAGCGGGAACACTGAAGCTTTCTTT.